This TCR beta chain originates from a study of blood T cell repertoires in COVID-19. Overall study: The study drew acute and convalescent COVID-19 samples from the United States, Italy and Spain. From T cells, B-cell-depleted T cells, or PBMCs came the material, which was cDNA or gDNA.

The CDR3 is 14 residues long. V lost 6 bases to trimming and J lost 9 bases; unmatched junction nucleotides: 5. CDR1 and CDR2 from the germline V gene are MDHEN and SYDVKM. Authors' analysis steps: The authors estimated nucleated cell counts from reference gene primer amplification. Only in-frame clones appear in the TCRdb table, and some are missing; sequencing was by immunoSEQ multiplex PCR. The V and J calls and clone size come from that table; D and trimming were worked out from the DNA. The sample has 60,000 to 75,000 clones; 87% are singletons. The sequence was collected from a man aged 45-65 years with active COVID-19. Sequenced input: peripheral blood. The V call is TRBV28, the J call TRBJ1-6; 10 positions match TRBD1. The CDR3 nucleotides read TGTGCCAGCAGGAAGGGACAGGGGCCTTCACCCCTCCACTTT. It is translated as CASRKGQGPSPLHF.